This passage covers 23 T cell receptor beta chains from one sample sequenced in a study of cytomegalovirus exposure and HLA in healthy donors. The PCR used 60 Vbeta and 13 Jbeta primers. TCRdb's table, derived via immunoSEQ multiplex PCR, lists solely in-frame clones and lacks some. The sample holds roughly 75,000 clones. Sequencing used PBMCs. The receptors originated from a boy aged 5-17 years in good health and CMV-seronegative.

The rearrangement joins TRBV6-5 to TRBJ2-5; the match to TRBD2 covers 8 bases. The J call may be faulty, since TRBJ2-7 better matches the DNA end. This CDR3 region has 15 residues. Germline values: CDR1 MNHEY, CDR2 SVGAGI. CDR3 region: CASSYSSGSSYEQYF. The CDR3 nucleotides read TGTGCCAGCAGTTACTCGAGCGGGAGCTCCTACGAGCAGTACTTC.

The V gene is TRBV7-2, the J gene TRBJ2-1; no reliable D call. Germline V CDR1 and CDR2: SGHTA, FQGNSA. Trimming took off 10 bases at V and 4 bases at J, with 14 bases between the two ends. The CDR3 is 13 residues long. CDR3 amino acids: CATMEGVYNEQFF. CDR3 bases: TGTGCCACAATGGAAGGAGTTTACAATGAGCAGTTCTTC.

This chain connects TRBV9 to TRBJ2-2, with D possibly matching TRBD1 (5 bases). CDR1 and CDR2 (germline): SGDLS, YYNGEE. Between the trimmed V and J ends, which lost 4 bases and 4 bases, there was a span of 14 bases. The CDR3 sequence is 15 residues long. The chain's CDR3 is CASSYPGSRTGELFF. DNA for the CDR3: TGTGCCAGCAGCTACCCAGGGTCGCGCACCGGGGAGCTGTTTTTT.

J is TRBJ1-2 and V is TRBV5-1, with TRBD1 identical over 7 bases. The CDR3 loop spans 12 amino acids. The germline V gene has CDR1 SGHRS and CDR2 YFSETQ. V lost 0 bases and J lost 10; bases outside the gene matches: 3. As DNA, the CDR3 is TGCGCCAGCAGCTTGGGCCAGGGGGTCTACACCTTC. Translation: CASSLGQGVYTF.

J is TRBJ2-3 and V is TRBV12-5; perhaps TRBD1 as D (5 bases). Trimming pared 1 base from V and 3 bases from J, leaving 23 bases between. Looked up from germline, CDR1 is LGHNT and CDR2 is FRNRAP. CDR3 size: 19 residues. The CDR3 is CASGLETSKDKIITDTQYF. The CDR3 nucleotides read TGTGCTAGTGGTTTGGAGACCTCAAAGGACAAAATTATAACAGATACGCAGTATTTT.

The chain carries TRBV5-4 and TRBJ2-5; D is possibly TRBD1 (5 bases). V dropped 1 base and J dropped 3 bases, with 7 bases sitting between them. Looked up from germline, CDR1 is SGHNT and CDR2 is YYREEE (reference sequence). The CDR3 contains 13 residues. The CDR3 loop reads CASSLSREETQYF. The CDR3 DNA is TGTGCCAGCAGCTTGTCCAGGGAAGAGACCCAGTACTTC. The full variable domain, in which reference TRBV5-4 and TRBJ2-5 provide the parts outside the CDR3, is ETGVTQSPTHLIKTRGQQVTLRCSSQSGHNTVSWYQQALGQGPQFIFQYYREEENGRGNFPPRFSGLQFPNYSSELNVNALELDDSALYLCASSLSREETQYFGPGTRLLVL.

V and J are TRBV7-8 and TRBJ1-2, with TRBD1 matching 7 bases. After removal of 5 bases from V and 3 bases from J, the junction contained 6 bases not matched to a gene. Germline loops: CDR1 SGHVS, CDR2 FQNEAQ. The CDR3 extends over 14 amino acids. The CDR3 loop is CASSQGDRDYGYTF. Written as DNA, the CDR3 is TGTGCCAGCAGCCAGGGCGACAGGGACTATGGCTACACCTTC.

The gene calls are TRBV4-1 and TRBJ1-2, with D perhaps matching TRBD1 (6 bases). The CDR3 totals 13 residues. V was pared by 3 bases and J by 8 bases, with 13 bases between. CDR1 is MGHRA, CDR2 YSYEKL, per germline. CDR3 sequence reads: CASSQGNRDGYTF. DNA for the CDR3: TGCGCCAGCAGCCAGGGGAACAGGGACGGCTACACCTTC.

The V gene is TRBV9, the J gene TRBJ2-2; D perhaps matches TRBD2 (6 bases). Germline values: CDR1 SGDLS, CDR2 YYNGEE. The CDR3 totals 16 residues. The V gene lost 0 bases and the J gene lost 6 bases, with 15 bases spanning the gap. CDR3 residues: CASSVEWRGTAGELFF. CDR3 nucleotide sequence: TGTGCCAGCAGCGTAGAGTGGAGGGGAACGGCCGGGGAGCTGTTTTTT.

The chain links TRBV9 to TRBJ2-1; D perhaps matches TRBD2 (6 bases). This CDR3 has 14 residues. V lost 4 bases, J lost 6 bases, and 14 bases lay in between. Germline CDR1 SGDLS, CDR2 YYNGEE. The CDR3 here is CASSSTSRINEQFF. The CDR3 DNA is TGTGCCAGCAGCTCAACTAGCCGTATCAATGAGCAGTTCTTC.

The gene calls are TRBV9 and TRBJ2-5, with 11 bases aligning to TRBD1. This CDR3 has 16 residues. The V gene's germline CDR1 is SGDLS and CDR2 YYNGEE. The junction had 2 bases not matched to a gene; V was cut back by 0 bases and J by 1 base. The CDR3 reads CASSVGGTGGQETQYF. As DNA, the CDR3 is TGTGCCAGCAGCGTAGGAGGGACAGGGGGCCAAGAGACCCAGTACTTC.

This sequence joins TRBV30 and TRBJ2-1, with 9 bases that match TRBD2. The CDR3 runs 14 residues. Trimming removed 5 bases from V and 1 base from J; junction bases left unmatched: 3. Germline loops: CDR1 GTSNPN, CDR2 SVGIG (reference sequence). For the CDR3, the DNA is TGTGCCTGGGAAGCGGGGGGATCCTACAATGAGCAGTTCTTC. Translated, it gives CAWEAGGSYNEQFF.

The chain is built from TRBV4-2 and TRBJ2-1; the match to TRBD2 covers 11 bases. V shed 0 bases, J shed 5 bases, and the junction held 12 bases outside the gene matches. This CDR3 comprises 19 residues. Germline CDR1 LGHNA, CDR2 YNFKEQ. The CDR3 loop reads CASSQDFPSGRTTHNEQFF. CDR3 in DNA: TGTGCCAGCAGCCAAGATTTCCCTAGCGGGAGGACCACCCACAATGAGCAGTTCTTC.

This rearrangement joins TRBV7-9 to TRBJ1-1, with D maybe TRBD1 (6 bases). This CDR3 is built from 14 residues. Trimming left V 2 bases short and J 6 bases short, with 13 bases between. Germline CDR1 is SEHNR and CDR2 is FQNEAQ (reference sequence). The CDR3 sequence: CASSLHDRYPEAFF. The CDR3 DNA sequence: TGTGCCAGCAGCTTACACGACAGGTACCCTGAAGCTTTCTTT.

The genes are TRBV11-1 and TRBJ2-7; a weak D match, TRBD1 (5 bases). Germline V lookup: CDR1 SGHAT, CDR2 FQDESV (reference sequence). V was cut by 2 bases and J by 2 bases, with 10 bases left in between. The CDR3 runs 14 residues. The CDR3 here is CASSLSDSAYEQYF. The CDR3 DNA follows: TGTGCCAGCAGCTTATCCGACAGCGCCTACGAGCAGTACTTC.

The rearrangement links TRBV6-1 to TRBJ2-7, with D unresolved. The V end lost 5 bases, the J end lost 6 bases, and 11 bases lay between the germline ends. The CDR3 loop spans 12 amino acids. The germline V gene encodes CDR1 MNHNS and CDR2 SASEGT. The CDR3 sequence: CASSISSLEQYF. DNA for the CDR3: TGTGCCAGCAGTATCTCTTCCCTCGAGCAGTACTTC.

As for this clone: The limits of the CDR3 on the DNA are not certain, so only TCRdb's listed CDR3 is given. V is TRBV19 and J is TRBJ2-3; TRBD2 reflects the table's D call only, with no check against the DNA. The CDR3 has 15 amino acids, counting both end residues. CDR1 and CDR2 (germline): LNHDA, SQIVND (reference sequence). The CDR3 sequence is CASTSGGASTDTQYF.

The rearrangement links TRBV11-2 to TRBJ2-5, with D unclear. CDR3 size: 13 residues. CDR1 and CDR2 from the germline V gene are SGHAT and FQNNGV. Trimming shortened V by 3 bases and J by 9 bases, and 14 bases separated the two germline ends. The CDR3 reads CASSLAHSQAQYF. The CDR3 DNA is TGTGCCAGCAGCTTGGCCCACTCCCAGGCCCAGTACTTC. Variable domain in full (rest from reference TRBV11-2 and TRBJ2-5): EAGVAQSPRYKIIEKRQSVAFWCNPISGHATLYWYQQILGQGPKLLIQFQNNGVVDDSQLPKDRFSAERLKGVDSTLKIQPAKLEDSAVYLCASSLAHSQAQYFGPGTRLLVL.

Here the CDR3 DNA reads TGTGCCAGCAGTTCCACAGGGATCCACGAGCAGTACTTC. Protein: CASSSTGIHEQYF. The chain is built from TRBV6-5 and TRBJ2-7, with D possibly being TRBD1 (6 bases). The germline V gene has CDR1 MNHEY and CDR2 SVGAGI. CDR3 length: 13 amino acids. V lost 4 bases and J lost 5, with 12 bases in between.

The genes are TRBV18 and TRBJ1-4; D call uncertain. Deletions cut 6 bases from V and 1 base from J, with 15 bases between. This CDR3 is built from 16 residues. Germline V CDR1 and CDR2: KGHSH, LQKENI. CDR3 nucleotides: TGTGCCAGCTCCCCTACCGGAGTGGGAACTAATGAAAAACTGTTTTTT. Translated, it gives CASSPTGVGTNEKLFF.

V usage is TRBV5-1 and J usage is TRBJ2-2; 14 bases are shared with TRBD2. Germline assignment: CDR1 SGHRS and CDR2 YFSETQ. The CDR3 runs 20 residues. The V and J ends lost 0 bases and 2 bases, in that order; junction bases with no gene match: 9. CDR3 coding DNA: TGCGCCAGCAGCTTGGTGACTAGCGGGAGGGCCTACCATAACACCGGGGAGCTGTTTTTT. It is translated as CASSLVTSGRAYHNTGELFF.

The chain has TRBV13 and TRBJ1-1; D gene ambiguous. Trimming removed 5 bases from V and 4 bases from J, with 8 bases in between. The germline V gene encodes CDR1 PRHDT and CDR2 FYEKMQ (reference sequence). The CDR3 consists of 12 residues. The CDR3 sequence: CASSAAVTEAFF. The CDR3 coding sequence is TGTGCCAGCAGCGCGGCGGTCACTGAAGCTTTCTTT. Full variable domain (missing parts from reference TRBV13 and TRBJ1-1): AAGVIQSPRHLIKEKRETATLKCYPIPRHDTVYWYQQGPGQDPQFLISFYEKMQSDKGSIPDRFSAQQFSDYHSELNMSSLELGDSALYFCASSAAVTEAFFGQGTRLTVV.

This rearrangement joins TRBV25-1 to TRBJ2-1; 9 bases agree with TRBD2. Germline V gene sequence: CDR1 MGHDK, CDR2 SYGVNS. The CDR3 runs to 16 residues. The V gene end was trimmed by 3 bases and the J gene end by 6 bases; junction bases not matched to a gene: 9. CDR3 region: CASSDSRGGAINEQFF. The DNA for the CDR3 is TGTGCCAGCAGTGATTCCCGCGGGGGGGCCATCAATGAGCAGTTCTTC.